This T cell receptor beta chain was found in a study of preoperative IRX-2 immunotherapy in early breast cancer. This clone has more than one count but fewer than ten. V was clipped by 6 bases and J by 2 bases; unmatched bases: 14. The CDR3 has 17 amino acids. Germline-derived CDR1 and CDR2 are MNHGY and SAAAGT. Treatment in this sample: preoperative locoregional IRX-2 cytokine immunotherapy. Preoperative locoregional IRX-2 cytokine immunotherapy was tested in the phase Ib source study. Data came from immunoSEQ multiplex PCR; TCRdb stores just in-frame clones and leaves some out. This repertoire shows 2,000 to 2,500 clones, 60% to 80% found once; its top ten account for around a tenth.

The TCR was taken from a human donor with breast cancer. This sequence joins TRBV6-8 and TRBJ2-3; 7 bases line up with TRBD1. The specimen comprised tumor tissue, sampled before IRX-2 immunotherapy. The CDR3 DNA sequence: TGTGCCAGCAGGTCCCCTATAGGACAGGTCTCCACAGATACGCAGTATTTT. Its translation: CASRSPIGQVSTDTQYF.